The 25 T cell receptor beta chains below come from one sample, sequenced in a study of T cells after posttransplantation cyclophosphamide. Measured with immunoSEQ multiplex PCR; TCRdb has only the in-frame clones, and not every one. This record lists tens of thousands of clones, none seen once only, and the top ten clones contain about 2%. Sequenced input: PBMCs. The receptors shown here come from a man aged 35-49 years in good health, CMV-negative, and a related stem cell transplant donor.

The chain is built from TRBV10-3 and TRBJ2-5, with 11 bases matching TRBD1. V trimming: 8 bases; J trimming: 5 bases; junction bases outside the gene matches: 7. The CDR3 runs to 14 residues. CDR1 and CDR2 from the germline V gene are ENHRY and SYGVKD. DNA for the CDR3: TGTGCCATCCATGGGACAGGGGGTTCGGAGACCCAGTACTTC. Amino acid sequence: CAIHGTGGSETQYF.

The V and J genes are TRBV11-2 and TRBJ2-1; 8 nucleotides line up with TRBD1. The V gene's germline CDR1 is SGHAT and CDR2 FQNNGV. With 5 bases clipped from V and 0 bases from J, the junction kept 6 bases outside the gene matches. The CDR3 runs to 16 residues. DNA of the CDR3: TGTGCCAGCAGCCCACCCACAGGGGGCTCCTACAATGAGCAGTTCTTC. This translates into CASSPPTGGSYNEQFF.

This clone was detected ten times or more. The V call is TRBV19, the J call TRBJ2-2; 9 nucleotides line up with TRBD1. Trimming removed 4 bases from V and 7 bases from J; junction bases left unmatched: 4. There are 14 residues in the CDR3. Per germline, CDR1 LNHDA and CDR2 SQIVND (reference sequence). CDR3 region: CASSKTGGYGELFF. For the CDR3, the DNA is TGTGCCAGTAGTAAGACAGGGGGATACGGGGAGCTGTTTTTT. The full variable domain, in which reference TRBV19 and TRBJ2-2 provide the parts outside the CDR3, is DGGITQSPKYLFRKEGQNVTLSCEQNLNHDAMYWYRQDPGQGLRLIYYSQIVNDFQKGDIAEGYSVSREKKESFPLTVTSAQKNPTAFYLCASSKTGGYGELFFGEGSRLTVL.

This clone has a count of ten or more. This chain joins TRBV10-1 and TRBJ1-1; 7 bases agree with TRBD1. The germline gives CDR1 WNHNN, CDR2 SYGVQD (reference sequence). V lost 5 bases to trimming and J lost 4 bases; unmatched junction nucleotides: 10. The CDR3 extends over 15 amino acids. CDR3 in DNA: TGCGCCAGCAGTCCCCGCGGACAGGCTGTCACTGAAGCTTTCTTT. Translating it yields CASSPRGQAVTEAFF.

This clone was seen repeatedly, ten times or more. The chain combines TRBV10-3 with TRBJ2-5, with D unclear. Trimming cost V 2 bases and J 2 bases, with 6 bases left between them. Germline V lookup: CDR1 ENHRY, CDR2 SYGVKD. CDR3 length equals 13 residues. The DNA of the CDR3 is TGTGCCATCAGTGAGATGCGGCAAGAGACCCAGTACTTC. It yields the protein CAISEMRQETQYF.

This clone was seen only a few times. V is TRBV5-6 and J is TRBJ2-3, with D maybe TRBD2 (7 bases). With 1 base removed from V and 4 bases from J, the gap between germline ends came to 13 bases. From germline, CDR1 is SGHDT and CDR2 YYEEEE. The CDR3 contains 15 residues. The CDR3 nucleotides are TGTGCCAGCAGCTTGTGGGGGGGCGGCCCAGATACGCAGTATTTT. It specifies CASSLWGGGPDTQYF. The variable domain in full, completed from reference TRBV5-6 and TRBJ2-3, reads DAGVTQSPTHLIKTRGQQVTLRCSPKSGHDTVSWYQQALGQGPQFIFQYYEEEERQRGNFPDRFSGHQFPNYSSELNVNALLLGDSALYLCASSLWGGGPDTQYFGPGTRLTVL.

This clone has at least ten counts. The chain uses TRBV6-1 and TRBJ2-7; a weak D match, TRBD1 (6 bases). The germline V and J ends were trimmed by 1 base and 4 bases, with 11 bases remaining between them. The CDR3 is 14 amino acids. CDR1 is MNHNS, CDR2 SASEGT, per germline. CDR3 DNA sequence: TGTGCCAGCAGTGAAGTTGGGACACTATACGAGCAGTACTTC. As protein: CASSEVGTLYEQYF.

This clone was found a few times. The gene calls are TRBV5-1 and TRBJ2-3; no clear D. This CDR3 comprises 14 residues. Germline values: CDR1 SGHRS, CDR2 YFSETQ. Trimming left V 1 base short and J 5 bases short, with 11 bases between. CDR3 residues: CASSLSVAEDTQYF. CDR3 coding DNA: TGCGCCAGCAGCTTGTCGGTAGCTGAAGATACGCAGTATTTT.

There are many counts of this clone. The chain has TRBV6-5 and TRBJ1-1, with 7 bases matching TRBD1. With 2 bases clipped from V and 0 bases from J, the junction kept 3 bases outside the gene matches. This CDR3 is built from 15 residues. CDR1 MNHEY and CDR2 SVGAGI come from the germline V gene. This CDR3 is CASSYRGQLNTEAFF. CDR3 nucleotide sequence: TGTGCCAGCAGTTACCGGGGACAGCTGAACACTGAAGCTTTCTTT.

This clone has more than one count but fewer than ten. This chain connects TRBV7-9 to TRBJ2-3, with D possibly matching TRBD2 (5 bases). CDR1 is SEHNR, CDR2 FQNEAQ, per germline (reference sequence). V was cut by 4 bases and J by 0 bases, with 14 bases left in between. The CDR3 has 16 residues. DNA of the CDR3: TGTGCCAGCAGCTCCGGGAAACTACCTAGCACAGATACGCAGTATTTT. The encoded protein is CASSSGKLPSTDTQYF.

This clone came up many times. The chain joins TRBV19 to TRBJ2-1, with D possibly matching TRBD2 (6 bases). The V end was cut by 6 bases, the J end by 4 bases, with 16 bases between. Germline V CDR1 and CDR2: LNHDA, SQIVND (reference sequence). CDR3 size: 15 residues. The CDR3 bases are TGTGCCAGTAGCACCCCGGGACTCTCATACAATGAGCAGTTCTTC. Amino acids: CASSTPGLSYNEQFF.

This clone was detected ten times or more. This sequence joins TRBV14 and TRBJ1-1; the D gene is possibly TRBD1 (6 bases). Germline-derived CDR1 and CDR2 are SGHDN and FVKESK. Between the trimmed V and J ends, which lost 2 bases and 0 bases, there was a span of 16 bases. This CDR3 has 17 residues. The CDR3 is CASSQTPRTVMNTEAFF. The DNA for the CDR3 is TGTGCCAGCAGCCAAACCCCCCGGACAGTGATGAACACTGAAGCTTTCTTT.

This clone was picked up many times. This chain connects TRBV30 to TRBJ1-5; perhaps TRBD1 as D (5 bases). Trimming cost V 5 bases and J 2 bases, with 7 bases left between them. CDR1 GTSNPN and CDR2 SVGIG come from the germline V gene (reference sequence). The CDR3 is 12 residues long. This CDR3 is CAWGAGNQPQHF. CDR3 bases: TGTGCCTGGGGGGCCGGCAATCAGCCCCAGCATTTT.

This clone was picked up many times. This chain uses TRBV6-1 with TRBJ1-5; TRBD1 agrees at 8 bases. With 2 bases clipped from V and 6 bases from J, the junction kept 0 bases outside the gene matches. Germline values: CDR1 MNHNS, CDR2 SASEGT. The CDR3 contains 13 residues. The CDR3 nucleotides are TGTGCCAGCAGTGAACAGGGGGCTCAGCCCCAGCATTTT. Encoded protein: CASSEQGAQPQHF.

The rearrangement links TRBV4-2 to TRBJ2-1; 11 bases agree with TRBD2. The junction had 5 bases not matched to a gene; V was cut back by 1 base and J by 3 bases. This CDR3 has 17 residues. From germline, CDR1 is LGHNA and CDR2 YNFKEQ. This CDR3 reads CASSQVSGLADYNEQFF. In nucleotides, the CDR3 is TGTGCCAGCAGCCAAGTTTCGGGACTAGCGGACTACAATGAGCAGTTCTTC.

This clone was found a few times. V is TRBV27 and J is TRBJ1-2; weak D call: TRBD1 (5 bases). This CDR3 is built from 14 residues. Germline-derived CDR1 and CDR2 are MNHEY and SMNVEV (reference sequence). Trimming pared 0 bases from V and 4 bases from J, leaving 9 bases between. CDR3 amino acids: CASSLSGVSYGYTF. CDR3 coding DNA: TGTGCCAGCAGTTTATCAGGGGTGTCCTATGGCTACACCTTC.

This clone was seen many times. V usage is TRBV29-1 and J usage is TRBJ1-2; D is undetermined. The V end was cut by 4 bases, the J end by 5 bases, with 14 bases between. Germline CDR1 SQVTM, CDR2 ANQGSEA. The CDR3 covers 13 residues. The CDR3 reads CSVVSGRLYGYTF. The CDR3 region has the DNA TGCAGCGTTGTATCGGGAAGACTATATGGCTACACCTTC. Based on the CDR3 plus reference TRBV29-1 and TRBJ1-2, the full variable domain is SAVISQKPSRDICQRGTSLTIQCQVDSQVTMMFWYRQQPGQSLTLIATANQGSEATYESGFVIDKFPISRPNLTFSTLTVSNMSPEDSSIYLCSVVSGRLYGYTFGSGTRLTVV.

This clone was found a few times. The J gene is TRBJ1-3, the V gene TRBV9; 7 bases are a match to TRBD1. Trimming at V came to 0 bases and at J to 0 bases, leaving 0 bases not matched to a gene. The CDR3 contains 15 residues. Per germline, CDR1 SGDLS and CDR2 YYNGEE. The CDR3 DNA reads TGTGCCAGCAGCGTAGACAGGGGCTCTGGAAACACCATATATTTT. As protein: CASSVDRGSGNTIYF. Combining the CDR3 with reference TRBV9 and TRBJ1-3 gives the whole variable domain DSGVTQTPKHLITATGQRVTLRCSPRSGDLSVYWYQQSLDQGLQFLIQYYNGEERAKGNILERFSAQQFPDLHSELNLSSLELGDSALYFCASSVDRGSGNTIYFGEGSWLTVV.

This clone was seen repeatedly, ten times or more. The rearrangement uses TRBV5-1 and TRBJ2-5, with 10 nucleotides matching TRBD1. Germline CDR1 reads SGHRS; CDR2 reads YFSETQ. V lost 4 bases, J lost 2 bases, and 11 bases stayed unmatched. The CDR3 covers 17 residues. The chain's CDR3 is CASSPNVGGQGQETQYF. The CDR3 DNA reads TGCGCCAGCAGCCCGAATGTGGGGGGACAGGGGCAAGAGACCCAGTACTTC. Combining the CDR3 with reference TRBV5-1 and TRBJ2-5 gives the whole variable domain KAGVTQTPRYLIKTRGQQVTLSCSPISGHRSVSWYQQTPGQGLQFLFEYFSETQRNKGNFPGRFSGRQFSNSRSEMNVSTLELGDSALYLCASSPNVGGQGQETQYFGPGTRLLVL.

This clone came up many times. The V and J genes are TRBV18 and TRBJ2-3; TRBD2 matches 10 bases. The J segment lost 5 bases and the V segment lost 3 bases, leaving 8 bases of the junction unmatched. Looked up from germline, CDR1 is KGHSH and CDR2 is LQKENI. The CDR3 contains 16 residues. This CDR3 reads CASSPELAGSLDTQYF. CDR3 DNA: TGTGCCAGCTCACCTGAACTAGCGGGGAGTTTAGATACGCAGTATTTT.

This sequence joins TRBV7-8 and TRBJ2-3; TRBD2 might be the D (6 bases). The CDR3 has 13 residues. The germline V gene has CDR1 SGHVS and CDR2 FQNEAQ. Trimming stripped 5 bases from V and 12 bases from J, with 18 bases between. The CDR3 region is CASSPAPDYSQYF. CDR3 in DNA: TGTGCCAGCAGCCCCGCACCGGACTATTCCCAGTATTTT.

This clone was detected ten times or more. This rearrangement joins TRBV5-6 to TRBJ1-5, with 7 bases matching TRBD1. Germline lookup yields CDR1 SGHDT and CDR2 YYEEEE. The length of the CDR3 is 14 residues. V gave up 3 bases and J gave up 2 bases; unmatched junction bases: 2. CDR3 loop: CASSSGQGNQPQHF. The CDR3 bases are TGTGCCAGCAGCTCTGGACAGGGCAATCAGCCCCAGCATTTT.

This chain joins TRBV10-3 and TRBJ2-1; 8 bases line up with TRBD2. The germline gives CDR1 ENHRY, CDR2 SYGVKD. This CDR3 contains 16 residues. V lost 8 bases, J lost 4 bases, and 13 bases stayed unmatched. This CDR3 is CAIAGGGEGVYNEQFF. CDR3 coding DNA: TGTGCCATCGCGGGGGGAGGCGAGGGAGTGTACAATGAGCAGTTCTTC.

This clone was counted many times. The V gene is TRBV2, the J gene TRBJ1-1; TRBD1 matches at 10 bases. Germline V gene data show CDR1 as SNHLY and CDR2 as FYNNEI. The V and J ends lost 5 bases and 4 bases, in that order; junction bases with no gene match: 4. The CDR3 covers 14 residues. CDR3 loop: CASSRTGGATEAFF. The CDR3 DNA reads TGTGCCAGCAGTCGGACAGGGGGGGCCACTGAAGCTTTCTTT.

There are a few counts of this clone. V usage is TRBV6-1 and J usage is TRBJ1-4, with D maybe TRBD1 (6 bases). Between the trimmed V and J ends, which lost 6 bases and 8 bases, there was a span of 19 bases. The CDR3 runs to 15 residues. Per the germline V gene, CDR1 is MNHNS and CDR2 is SASEGT. This chain's CDR3 is CASSPATGVWEKLFF. As DNA, the CDR3 is TGTGCCAGCAGCCCGGCGACAGGTGTTTGGGAAAAACTGTTTTTT.